The clone carrying this T cell receptor (beta chain) was recorded a few times. Antigen unknown. CDR1 and CDR2 (germline): MNHEY, SVGEGT. The length of the CDR3 is 15 residues. Trimming removed 0 bases at V and 0 bases at J, with 9 bases between. TCRdb keeps only in-frame clones here, not all; method: immunoSEQ multiplex PCR. Altogether 200,000 to 300,000 clones are present, around nine tenths being singletons, with the ten largest covering approximately 3%. This sample is drawn from a study of Ad26.COV2.S vaccination and SARS-CoV-2 variants. For the study at large: Participants got Ad26.COV2.S intramuscularly, once or twice 56 days apart.

Findings of the study overall: It is possible that the TCR breadth and depth analyses underestimated the total T cell responses. Placebo recipients and vaccine recipients were similar in non-spike TCR breadth.

Treatment of the sample: roughly 19 received Ad26.COV2.S at low or high dose, single or two shots; a few received placebo; per-sample allocation not given. Repertoires come from day 63 after the first vaccine or placebo injection. The donor was a Boston adult aged 18-55 years. Sequenced here: peripheral blood, sampled in a trial of Ad26.COV2.S vaccine versus placebo. This rearrangement joins TRBV6-2 or TRBV6-3 to TRBJ2-7; D is possibly TRBD2 (6 bases). This TCR was recovered from a person between 18 and 59 years old who received the Ad26.COV2.S COVID-19 vaccine or a placebo. The CDR3, as DNA: TGTGCCAGCAGTTACTCTGGGACTTCCTCCTACGAGCAGTACTTC. Its protein is CASSYSGTSSYEQYF.